The entry below gives a single T cell receptor (beta chain) sequence along with its context. Antigen unknown. From approximately 500 ng total RNA, TCR beta cDNA was generated with a primer in the constant region. The TCR beta library was amplified through three nested multiplex PCR rounds in a modified ARM-PCR procedure. For 10 cycles apiece, the opening two PCR rounds ran with TRBV1-TRBV30 forward primers and a C-beta reverse primer. TCRdb reprocessed the multiplex PCR reads via MiXCR and lists one record per CDR3 protein. Seen here are roughly 48,000 distinct CDR3 sequences, over 65% observed once, and the top ten hold about 30%. Co-extracted RNA and DNA came from roughly 20-30 mg of unsorted bulk tissue. This specimen comes from a study of tumor-infiltrating lymphocytes in primary liver carcinoma. V was clipped by 8 bases and J by 4 bases, with 24 bases between them. Germline CDR1 and CDR2: SGHAT and FQNNGV. CDR3 length: 17 amino acids.

Findings and caveats of the study: Top-250-clone fractions were significantly higher in tumors than in blood (p = 0.039). Top clones occupying all five tumor regions numbered only about 7-25%. Tumor region pairs showed greater overlap than either tumor-adjacent or tumor-blood pairs did.

The sequenced material came from liver tumor tissue from sampling region 3. Regarding subset: tumor region T3, left-lateral pole. The clonotype originates from a man in his forties or fifties with primary liver carcinoma and hepatitis B virus infection. This chain connects TRBV11-2 to TRBJ2-1, with TRBD2 as a possible D gene (6 bases). The CDR3 is CASFDPRRTGSYNEQFF. The CDR3 bases are TGTGCCAGCTTTGACCCTAGGAGGACCGGGAGTTACAATGAGCAGTTCTTC.